Each of the 8 T cell receptor beta chains below was sequenced from the same sample in a study of cytomegalovirus exposure and HLA in healthy donors. The primer mix had 60 Vbeta and 13 Jbeta primers. Produced via immunoSEQ multiplex PCR; TCRdb's table is partial and in-frame only. The data contain approximately 100,000 clones, about four fifths of them singletons. The sample comprised PBMCs. These receptors were collected from a woman in her 40s in good health and CMV-seronegative.

This chain uses TRBV28 with TRBJ1-1; TRBD1 matches at 7 bases. Germline V gene lookup returns CDR1 MDHEN and CDR2 SYDVKM. The CDR3 covers 14 residues. V dropped 3 bases and J dropped 6; count of bases not matched to a gene: 7. The CDR3 region has the DNA TGTGCCAGCAGTTTTGCAGGACAGGTGGCTGAAGCTTTCTTT. Translation gives CASSFAGQVAEAFF.

V gene TRBV5-6 combines with J gene TRBJ1-1, with 8 bases aligning to TRBD1. This CDR3 contains 17 residues. The trim removed 3 bases at V and 0 bases at J, leaving 10 bases unmatched. Germline V gene lookup returns CDR1 SGHDT and CDR2 YYEEEE. CDR3 loop: CASSSFRQGIVNTEAFF. The CDR3 DNA follows: TGTGCCAGCAGCTCTTTCCGACAGGGGATTGTGAACACTGAAGCTTTCTTT.

This clone was seen only a few times. The rearrangement uses TRBV30 and TRBJ2-7; 7 bases are shared with TRBD2. CDR1 is GTSNPN and CDR2 is SVGIG in the germline V gene (reference sequence). V lost 2 bases and J lost 6; bases outside the gene matches: 1. This CDR3 has 11 residues. This CDR3 reads CAWSWEGEQYF. The CDR3 DNA sequence: TGTGCCTGGAGTTGGGAGGGCGAGCAGTACTTC.

The rearrangement links TRBV19 to TRBJ1-1; 10 positions agree with TRBD1. CDR1 and CDR2 (germline): LNHDA, SQIVND (reference sequence). V gave up 6 bases and J gave up 7 bases; unmatched junction bases: 2. The CDR3 spans 12 residues. Here the CDR3 DNA reads TGTGCCAGTAGGGGACAGGGGTTTGAAGCTTTCTTT. Protein: CASRGQGFEAFF.

The chain recombines TRBV4-3 with TRBJ1-5; perhaps TRBD1 as D (5 bases). The CDR3 has 14 amino acids. Germline V gene sequence: CDR1 LGHNA, CDR2 YSLEER. Trimming shortened V by 0 bases and J by 6 bases, and 9 bases separated the two germline ends. In DNA, the CDR3 is TGCGCCAGCAGCCAAGATTACGGGGGTCAGCCCCAGCATTTT. It codes for CASSQDYGGQPQHF.

This chain joins TRBV25-1 and TRBJ2-2, with D maybe TRBD2 (5 bases). Germline values: CDR1 MGHDK, CDR2 SYGVNS. The ends were cut back, 10 bases at V and 5 bases at J, with 17 bases in the middle. The CDR3 sequence is 14 residues long. This CDR3 is CATGSPLGTGELFF. The CDR3 DNA is TGTGCCACCGGAAGCCCACTAGGGACCGGGGAGCTGTTTTTT.

The chain uses TRBV7-2 and TRBJ2-5; the match to TRBD1 covers 9 bases. There are 14 residues in the CDR3. The V segment lost 7 bases and the J segment 7 bases; nucleotides outside the gene matches: 10. Germline V gene lookup returns CDR1 SGHTA and CDR2 FQGNSA. The CDR3 nucleotides read TGTGCCAGCACCACAGGGGGCTGGGGGGTGACCCAGTACTTC. This codes for CASTTGGWGVTQYF.

The chain carries TRBV7-3 and TRBJ2-3; 7 bases are a match to TRBD2. Germline trimming cut 4 bases from V and 4 bases from J; bases unmatched to any gene: 8. The CDR3 totals 15 residues. The germline gives CDR1 SGHTA, CDR2 FQGTGA. The CDR3 here is CASSSGRGSADTQYF. CDR3 nucleotides: TGTGCCAGCAGCTCCGGGCGGGGGAGTGCAGATACGCAGTATTTT.